This T cell receptor (beta chain) emerged from a study of shared clonotypes between healthy human individuals. For this clone: Antigen specificity is unknown.

TCRdb's table, derived via immunoSEQ multiplex PCR, lists solely in-frame clones and lacks some. The data show roughly 660,000 clones, roughly 87% seen once. Study-level findings and limits: Rarefaction showed that sequencing of sorted subsets was incomplete (despite large depth).

The sequenced material came from memory CD8+ T cells from PBMCs. The subset is: CD45RO+ cells pooled with CCR7-negative TemRA cells. The TCR was taken from a man in his late teens or twenties in good health. Some clones in this sample may be carry-over from other donors' samples.

DNA for the CDR3: TGTGCCTGGAGTTCGGGCCACCCTTCTTCTGCTCAGCCCCAGCATTTT. This translates into CAWSSGHPSSAQPQHF. The V and J genes are TRBV30 and TRBJ1-5; D is unclear. CDR1 and CDR2 from the germline V gene are GTSNPN and SVGIG (reference sequence). V dropped 2 bases and J dropped 6 bases, with 20 bases sitting between them. The CDR3 is 16 residues long.